Listed here are 26 T cell receptor beta chains from one sample, sequenced in a study of T cells in Graves' hyperthyroidism and ophthalmopathy. Amplification of TCR beta CDR3 regions used RNA as the template. Primed by the HTBI set, a first-round RT-PCR was run on the TCR CDR3. TCRdb redid the calling of the multiplex PCR reads with MiXCR, one entry per CDR3 protein. The sample carries some 320,000 distinct CDR3 sequences, about 13% recorded once. Specimen: blood. The receptors shown here come from a woman aged 40 to 50 with Graves' ophthalmopathy.

This clonotype was observed a handful of times. The CDR3 bases are TGTGCCTGGAGTTCTTTTTCGTCCAATGAGCAGTTCTTC. It encodes CAWSSFSSNEQFF. The chain couples TRBV30 to TRBJ2-1; no definite D call. This CDR3 contains 13 residues. CDR1 and CDR2 from the germline V gene are GTSNPN and SVGIG (reference sequence). V was cut by 2 bases and J by 6 bases, with 11 bases left in between.

The genes are TRBV2 and TRBJ2-7; TRBD2 might be the D (7 bases). This CDR3 region has 15 residues. The ends were cut back, 4 bases at V and 6 bases at J, with 19 bases in the middle. Germline CDR1 SNHLY, CDR2 FYNNEI. The CDR3 DNA is TGTGCCAGCAGTGCGCTGCAGCCAGGGGAGGGCGAGCAGTACTTC. Its protein product is CASSALQPGEGEQYF.

This clonotype showed up many times. The CDR3 nucleotides are TGTGCCAGCAGTGAGAGTGGTGGGTCTGGGGCCAACGTCCTGACTTTC. Protein product: CASSESGGSGANVLTF. The rearrangement uses TRBV6-1 and TRBJ2-6; no definite D call. Between the trimmed V and J ends, which lost 3 bases and 1 base, there was a span of 10 bases. The length of the CDR3 is 16 residues. Germline V gene lookup returns CDR1 MNHNS and CDR2 SASEGT.

Many counts were recorded for this clonotype. This chain links TRBV15 with TRBJ2-3; the D gene is possibly TRBD1 (5 bases). This CDR3 has 15 residues. The V end was cut by 4 bases, the J end by 2 bases, with 13 bases between. CDR1 and CDR2 from the germline V gene are LNHNV and YYDKDF (reference sequence). CDR3 DNA: TGTGCCACCAGCAAGACAGTCCTATACACAGATACGCAGTATTTT. Translation gives CATSKTVLYTDTQYF.

The chain recombines TRBV11-2 with TRBJ2-5; D is unresolved. Germline V gene sequence: CDR1 SGHAT, CDR2 FQNNGV. The length of the CDR3 is 15 residues. V was pared by 5 bases and J by 1 base, with 14 bases between. CDR3 DNA: TGTGCCAGCAGCGTACGGGTCAGCCTCCAAGAGACCCAGTACTTC. It specifies CASSVRVSLQETQYF. Complete variable domain (other parts from reference TRBV11-2 and TRBJ2-5): EAGVAQSPRYKIIEKRQSVAFWCNPISGHATLYWYQQILGQGPKLLIQFQNNGVVDDSQLPKDRFSAERLKGVDSTLKIQPAKLEDSAVYLCASSVRVSLQETQYFGPGTRLLVL.

This clonotype was counted at least ten times. V is TRBV10-3 and J is TRBJ1-1, with D perhaps TRBD1 (5 bases). From germline, CDR1 is ENHRY and CDR2 SYGVKD. CDR3 length: 13 residues. Trimming stripped 8 bases from V and 0 bases from J, with 10 bases between. DNA of the CDR3: TGTGCCATCGGGGACTCCTTGAACACTGAAGCTTTCTTT. This codes for CAIGDSLNTEAFF.

This clonotype came up many times. V gene TRBV7-2 combines with J gene TRBJ1-2; D gene uncertain. V lost 2 bases, J lost 0 bases, and 16 bases lay in between. The CDR3 has 17 residues. Germline loops: CDR1 SGHTA, CDR2 FQGNSA. CDR3 bases: TGTGCCAGCAGCTTATTTGCTCGGGCCGCTACTAACTATGGCTACACCTTC. This encodes CASSLFARAATNYGYTF.

Many counts were recorded for this clonotype. V is TRBV2 and J is TRBJ2-1; D uncertain. Germline V CDR1 and CDR2: SNHLY, FYNNEI. CDR3 size: 11 residues. V was shortened by 6 bases and J by 14 bases, with 14 bases between the two germline ends. CDR3 nucleotide sequence: TGTGCCAGCAGGGCTAGGGTCGAGGAGTTCTTC. Protein: CASRARVEEFF.

This clonotype was observed at least ten times. V and J are TRBV10-3 and TRBJ1-2, with TRBD1 as a possible D gene (6 bases). V lost 3 bases to trimming and J lost 8 bases, with 10 bases between them. Germline CDR1 and CDR2: ENHRY and SYGVKD. CDR3 size: 12 residues. The CDR3 bases are TGTGCCATCAGTGAACAGGGTTACGGCTACACCTTC. Protein product: CAISEQGYGYTF.

This clonotype was seen at least ten times. This chain links TRBV12-3 or TRBV12-4 with TRBJ2-1, with D tentatively TRBD1 or TRBD2 (5 bases each). This CDR3 has 14 amino acids. The germline V and J ends were trimmed by 5 bases and 6 bases, with 14 bases remaining between them. For the CDR3, the DNA is TGTGCCAGCAGTCTCGGGACGGGCGGCAATGAGCAGTTCTTC. Its protein is CASSLGTGGNEQFF.

The V and J genes are TRBV24-1 and TRBJ2-5, with 7 bases lining up with TRBD1. Germline V gene data show CDR1 as KGHDR and CDR2 as SFDVKD. The CDR3 has 16 residues. The V and J ends lost 5 bases and 1 base, in that order; junction bases with no gene match: 9. CDR3 DNA sequence: TGTGCCACCAGTGGTAAACCGGGACAGCTCCAAGAGACCCAGTACTTC. Translated: CATSGKPGQLQETQYF.

This clonotype was detected ten times or more. The chain has TRBV12-3 or TRBV12-4 and TRBJ1-2, with D unresolved. Trimming stripped 4 bases from V and 8 bases from J, with 17 bases between. The CDR3 covers 14 residues. The CDR3 bases are TGTGCCAGCAGTTCCCTATTAGGTCAAGGGGGCTACACCTTC. Translating gives CASSSLLGQGGYTF.

The chain has TRBV18 and TRBJ1-4; 8 nucleotides line up with TRBD1. Germline CDR1 reads KGHSH; CDR2 reads LQKENI. The CDR3 is 15 amino acids. With V trimmed by 5 bases and J by 4 bases, 6 bases remained unmatched. The CDR3 DNA reads as TGTGCCAGCTCATCCAGACAGGGGAATAATGAAAAACTGTTTTTT. It codes for CASSSRQGNNEKLFF.

There are a few counts of this clonotype. The chain couples TRBV10-3 to TRBJ2-1; perhaps TRBD2 as D (7 bases). Germline V gives CDR1 ENHRY, CDR2 SYGVKD. This CDR3 region has 15 residues. Trimming stripped 4 bases from V and 6 bases from J, with 16 bases between. CDR3 amino acids: CAISGGGAPLNEQFF. The CDR3 nucleotides read TGTGCCATCAGTGGTGGGGGGGCCCCCCTCAATGAGCAGTTCTTC.

This clonotype was detected only a few times. The chain uses TRBV3-1 and TRBJ2-3, with a weak D call TRBD2 (5 bases). The germline gives CDR1 LGHDT, CDR2 YNNKEL (reference sequence). The CDR3 consists of 12 residues. With 3 bases removed from V and 7 bases from J, the gap between germline ends came to 8 bases. The CDR3 sequence: CASSQDSNTQYF. The CDR3 nucleotides read TGTGCCAGCAGCCAGGACTCGAATACGCAGTATTTT.

The V and J genes are TRBV25-1 and TRBJ1-4, with D tentatively TRBD1 (5 bases). Trimming removed 5 bases from V and 2 bases from J, with 9 bases in between. Germline loops: CDR1 MGHDK, CDR2 SYGVNS. The CDR3 has 14 amino acids. The CDR3 coding sequence is TGTGCCAGCAGTTCGGGGGTGACTAATGAAAAACTGTTTTTT. As protein: CASSSGVTNEKLFF. Full variable domain (rest looked up from reference TRBV25-1 and TRBJ1-4): EADIYQTPRYLVIGTGKKITLECSQTMGHDKMYWYQQDPGMELHLIHYSYGVNSTEKGDLSSESTVSRIRTEHFPLTLESARPSHTSQYLCASSSGVTNEKLFFGSGTQLSVL.

This clonotype was counted at least ten times. J is TRBJ2-1 and V is TRBV6-2 or TRBV6-3; TRBD2 matches 13 bases. Germline assignment: CDR1 MNHEY and CDR2 SVGEGT. The V segment lost 6 bases and the J segment 9 bases; nucleotides outside the gene matches: 8. The CDR3 extends over 15 amino acids. This CDR3 reads CASRHGLAGVVEQFF. Here the CDR3 DNA reads TGTGCCAGCAGACACGGACTAGCGGGAGTGGTTGAGCAGTTCTTC.

The chain has TRBV10-3 and TRBJ1-5, with a possible D match to TRBD1 (5 bases). V was clipped by 6 bases and J by 7 bases, with 19 bases between them. Germline V gene sequence: CDR1 ENHRY, CDR2 SYGVKD. CDR3 length: 15 residues. DNA for the CDR3: TGTGCCATCAGCCTGCAGGGTCTCGGGGGGCAGCCCCAGCATTTT. Its translation is CAISLQGLGGQPQHF.

V usage is TRBV3-1 and J usage is TRBJ2-3, with 8 bases identical to TRBD1. The V gene end was trimmed by 0 bases and the J gene end by 7 bases; junction bases not matched to a gene: 3. Germline CDR1 reads LGHDT; CDR2 reads YNNKEL (reference sequence). The CDR3 is 14 amino acids. The CDR3 nucleotides are TGTGCCAGCAGCCAAGATACAGGGGGATATACGCAGTATTTT. This gives the protein CASSQDTGGYTQYF.

This clonotype has a handful of counts. This sequence joins TRBV27 and TRBJ1-6; D is possibly TRBD1 (6 bases). Germline CDR1 MNHEY, CDR2 SMNVEV (reference sequence). This CDR3 contains 15 residues. The V and J ends lost 2 bases and 9 bases respectively, with 14 bases between them. The CDR3 protein is CASSLPPAGVSPLHF. As DNA, the CDR3 is TGTGCCAGCAGTTTACCCCCCGCAGGGGTTTCACCCCTCCACTTT.

This clonotype has at least ten counts. The chain is built from TRBV4-1 and TRBJ2-7; TRBD2 matches 10 bases. The CDR3 runs to 15 residues. Trimming at V came to 2 bases and at J to 3 bases, leaving 4 bases not matched to a gene. CDR1 MGHRA and CDR2 YSYEKL come from the germline V gene. CDR3 in DNA: TGCGCCAGCAGCCAACTAGCGGGAGCGGTCTACGAGCAGTACTTC. Translating gives CASSQLAGAVYEQYF.

This clonotype has more than one count but fewer than ten. The V and J genes are TRBV19 and TRBJ2-6; 8 nucleotides align to TRBD1. The length of the CDR3 is 17 residues. J was trimmed by 0 bases and V by 7 bases; bases with no gene match: 8. The germline CDR1 and CDR2 sequences are LNHDA and SQIVND (reference sequence). This chain's CDR3 is CASTQTGVSSGANVLTF. Here the CDR3 DNA reads TGTGCCAGTACCCAGACAGGGGTTAGCTCTGGGGCCAACGTCCTGACTTTC.

This sequence joins TRBV30 and TRBJ1-5, with a tentative D call TRBD1 (6 bases). Trimming left V 1 base short and J 5 bases short, with 12 bases between. CDR1 GTSNPN and CDR2 SVGIG come from the germline V gene (reference sequence). The CDR3 spans 14 residues. The CDR3 DNA sequence: TGTGCCTGGAGTGGTTTGGGGGGGCATCAGCCCCAGCATTTT. It translates to CAWSGLGGHQPQHF. The full variable domain, completed using reference TRBV30 and TRBJ1-5, is SQTIHQWPATLVQPVGSPLSLECTVEGTSNPNLYWYRQAAGRGLQLLFYSVGIGQISSEVPQNLSASRPQDRQFILSSKKLLLSDSGFYLCAWSGLGGHQPQHFGDGTRLSIL.

This clonotype was recorded at least ten times. This chain uses TRBV10-1 with TRBJ2-3; 7 nucleotides agree with TRBD1. CDR1 WNHNN and CDR2 SYGVQD come from the germline V gene (reference sequence). CDR3 length equals 14 residues. V lost 9 bases, J lost 4 bases, and 10 bases stayed unmatched. The chain's CDR3 is CASAFEGAADTQYF. CDR3 nucleotide sequence: TGCGCCAGTGCCTTCGAGGGGGCGGCAGATACGCAGTATTTT.

The chain employs TRBV20-1 and TRBJ1-5; 7 positions match TRBD1. Germline loops: CDR1 DFQATT, CDR2 SNEGSKA (reference sequence). After removal of 5 bases from V and 0 bases from J, the junction contained 7 bases not matched to a gene. The CDR3 is 15 amino acids. Written as DNA, the CDR3 is TGCAGTGCTTCCGGACAGGCCTATAGCAATCAGCCCCAGCATTTT. This codes for CSASGQAYSNQPQHF.

The chain carries TRBV5-1 and TRBJ2-3; possible D gene TRBD1, 6 bases. CDR3 size: 15 residues. From germline, CDR1 is SGHRS and CDR2 YFSETQ. The V gene lost 2 bases and the J gene lost 4 bases, with 14 bases spanning the gap. As DNA, the CDR3 is TGCGCCAGCAGCTTCCGGGACAAGGTGGCAGATACGCAGTATTTT. This sequence encodes CASSFRDKVADTQYF.